Following are 9 T cell receptor beta chains from one sample sequenced in a study of immune reconstitution after stem cell transplant in scleroderma. TCRdb independently ran MiXCR on the RT-PCR reads; one entry per CDR3 protein. The table lists about 480 distinct CDR3 sequences, 21% of them singletons. The sample was taken before or after autologous hematopoietic stem cell transplantation (not recorded which). The receptor source for this set is a female donor with systemic sclerosis.

In its sample, this clonotype is large. This chain uses TRBV27 with TRBJ1-5; 9 bases fit TRBD1. Germline lookup yields CDR1 MNHEY and CDR2 SMNVEV (reference sequence). CDR3 length: 17 amino acids. The J segment lost 1 base and the V segment lost 5 bases, leaving 9 bases of the junction unmatched. This chain's CDR3 is CASSPRTGVISNQPQHF. The CDR3 DNA is TGTGCCAGCAGTCCCCGGACAGGGGTTATAAGCAATCAGCCCCAGCATTTT.

V is TRBV6-1 and J is TRBJ1-1, with D possibly TRBD1 on 5 matching bases. Germline V gives CDR1 MNHNS, CDR2 SASEGT. V was shortened by 6 bases and J by 1 base, with 18 bases between the two germline ends. This CDR3 has 16 amino acids. CDR3 DNA: TGTGCCAGCAGAGCAGGGACTGCCTCAGGGAACACTGAAGCTTTCTTT. Its protein product is CASRAGTASGNTEAFF.

This clonotype is medium-sized within its sample. V and J are TRBV6-5 and TRBJ2-7; possible D gene TRBD2, 6 bases. This CDR3 is built from 13 residues. V was clipped by 3 bases and J by 7 bases, with 13 bases between them. Per germline, CDR1 MNHEY and CDR2 SVGAGI. The CDR3 protein is CASSYGGKIEQYF. Written as DNA, the CDR3 is TGTGCCAGCAGTTATGGGGGGAAGATAGAGCAGTACTTC.

Within the sample, this clonotype is large. The chain carries TRBV4-1 and TRBJ1-2; 11 positions agree with TRBD1. J was trimmed by 5 bases and V by 0 bases; bases with no gene match: 8. Germline loops: CDR1 MGHRA, CDR2 YSYEKL. The CDR3 has 17 residues. CDR3: CASSQDGLGTGGYGYTF. In DNA, the CDR3 is TGCGCCAGCAGCCAAGATGGGTTGGGGACAGGGGGATATGGCTACACCTTC.

In its sample, this clonotype is large. This CDR3 is CASGRQGDVMNTEAFF. The CDR3 DNA is TGCGCCAGCGGGCGACAGGGGGATGTTATGAACACTGAAGCTTTCTTT. The chain joins TRBV10-2 to TRBJ1-1; 9 nucleotides agree with TRBD1. Trimming removed 8 bases from V and 0 bases from J; junction bases left unmatched: 10. This CDR3 contains 16 residues. Germline V lookup: CDR1 WSHSY, CDR2 SAAADI.

This rearrangement joins TRBV6-2 or TRBV6-3 to TRBJ2-7; the match to TRBD2 covers 14 bases. Germline trimming cut 7 bases from V and 2 bases from J; bases unmatched to any gene: 7. Germline CDR1 MNHEY, CDR2 SVGEGT. CDR3 length: 16 amino acids. CDR3 DNA sequence: TGTGCCAGCACCGGGCGACTAGCGGGAGGGACCTACGAGCAGTACTTC. Translation gives CASTGRLAGGTYEQYF.

The J gene is TRBJ2-3, the V gene TRBV6-2 or TRBV6-3, with D possibly TRBD1 on 6 matching bases. Trimming pared 0 bases from V and 9 bases from J, leaving 13 bases between. Germline CDR1 reads MNHEY; CDR2 reads SVGEGT. The CDR3 is made up of 14 amino acids. The CDR3: CASSYSIRGHTQYF. In nucleotides, the CDR3 is TGTGCCAGCAGTTACTCGATCCGGGGACACACGCAGTATTTT.

This clonotype is judged large. V and J are TRBV5-1 and TRBJ2-5; either TRBD1 or TRBD2 may supply D (5 bases each). V lost 4 bases to trimming and J lost 3 bases, with 16 bases between them. The CDR3 is made up of 15 amino acids. Germline lookup yields CDR1 SGHRS and CDR2 YFSETQ. CDR3 sequence (DNA): TGCGCCAGCAGCGCCTGGGACGGAGCGAAAGAGACCCAGTACTTC. This codes for CASSAWDGAKETQYF.

The CDR3 DNA reads as TGTGCCAGCAGCTTATCTTACTTGGAAAAACTGTTTTTT. Amino acid sequence: CASSLSYLEKLFF. This chain links TRBV7-2 with TRBJ1-4, with unresolved D. Trimming shortened V by 2 bases and J by 8 bases, and 9 bases separated the two germline ends. The CDR3 sequence is 13 residues long. Germline lookup yields CDR1 SGHTA and CDR2 FQGNSA.